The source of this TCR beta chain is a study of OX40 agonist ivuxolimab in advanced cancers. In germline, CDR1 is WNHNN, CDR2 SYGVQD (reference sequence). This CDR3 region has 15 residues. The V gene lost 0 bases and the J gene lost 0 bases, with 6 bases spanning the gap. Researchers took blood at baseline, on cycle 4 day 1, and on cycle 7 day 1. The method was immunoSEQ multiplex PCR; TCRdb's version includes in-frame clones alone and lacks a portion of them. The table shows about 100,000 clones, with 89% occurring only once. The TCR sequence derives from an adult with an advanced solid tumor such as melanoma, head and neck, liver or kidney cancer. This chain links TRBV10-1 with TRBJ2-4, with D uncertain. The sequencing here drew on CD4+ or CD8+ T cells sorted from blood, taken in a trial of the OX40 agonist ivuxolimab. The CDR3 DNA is TGCGCCAGCAGTGAGTCGCCGCTAGCCAAAAACATTCAGTACTTC. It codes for CASSESPLAKNIQYF.